This TCR beta chain appears in the sequencing data of a study of identifying expanded T cells in peripheral blood. This CDR3 has 16 residues. V gave up 0 bases and J gave up 4 bases, with 15 bases separating them. CDR1 MNHEY and CDR2 SVGAGI come from the germline V gene. The assay was immunoSEQ multiplex PCR, and TCRdb's table has in-frame clones only and misses some. The sample contains about 94,000 clones, approximately 91% of which appear only once. The sequenced material came from blood. The receptor's source is a person aged 18 to 69 in good health. The J gene is TRBJ1-2, the V gene TRBV6-5; D call uncertain. The CDR3 sequence: CASSYSIVGWGYGYTF. DNA for the CDR3: TGTGCCAGCAGTTACTCGATTGTGGGATGGGGCTATGGCTACACCTTC.